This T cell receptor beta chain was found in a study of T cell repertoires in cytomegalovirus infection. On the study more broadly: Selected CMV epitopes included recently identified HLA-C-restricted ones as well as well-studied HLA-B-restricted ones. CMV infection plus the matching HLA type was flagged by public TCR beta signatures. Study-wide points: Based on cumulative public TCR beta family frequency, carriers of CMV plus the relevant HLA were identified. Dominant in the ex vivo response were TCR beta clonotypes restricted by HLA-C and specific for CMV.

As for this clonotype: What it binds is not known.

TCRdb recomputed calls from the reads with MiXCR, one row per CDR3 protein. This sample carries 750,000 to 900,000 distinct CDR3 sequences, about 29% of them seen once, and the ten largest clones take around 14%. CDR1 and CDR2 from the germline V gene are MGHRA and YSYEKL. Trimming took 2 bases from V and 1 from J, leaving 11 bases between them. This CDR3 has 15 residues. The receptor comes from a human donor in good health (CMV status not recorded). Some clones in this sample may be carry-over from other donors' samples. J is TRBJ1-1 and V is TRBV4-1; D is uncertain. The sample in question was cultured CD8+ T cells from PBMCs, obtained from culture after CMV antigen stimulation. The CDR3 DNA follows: TGCGCCAGCAGCCAACCGACCCCGGGGAACACTGAAGCTTTCTTT. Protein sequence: CASSQPTPGNTEAFF.